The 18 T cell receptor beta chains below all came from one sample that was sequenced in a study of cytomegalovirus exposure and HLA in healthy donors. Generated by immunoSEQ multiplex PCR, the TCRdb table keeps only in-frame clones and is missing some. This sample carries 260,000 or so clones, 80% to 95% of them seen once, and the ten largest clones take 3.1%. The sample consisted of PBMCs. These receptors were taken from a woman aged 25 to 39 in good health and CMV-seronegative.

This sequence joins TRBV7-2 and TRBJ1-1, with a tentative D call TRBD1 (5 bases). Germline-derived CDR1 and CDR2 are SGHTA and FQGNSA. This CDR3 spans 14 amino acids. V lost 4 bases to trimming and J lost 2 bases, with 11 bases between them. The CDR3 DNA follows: TGTGCCAGCAGCTCTGGGGGGTATAACACTGAAGCTTTCTTT. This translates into CASSSGGYNTEAFF.

The DNA of the CDR3 is TGTGCCAGCAGTTTGCTCGAGCAGTACTTC. Its translation: CASSLLEQYF. This chain uses TRBV5-8 with TRBJ2-7; D gene uncertain. V was pared by 5 bases and J by 6 bases, with 6 bases between. The CDR3 covers 10 residues. Per the germline V gene, CDR1 is SGHTS and CDR2 is YDEGEE.

CDR3 protein: CASSARLAGVPYEQYF. DNA of the CDR3: TGTGCCAGCAGCGCCAGACTAGCGGGAGTTCCCTACGAGCAGTACTTC. The J gene is TRBJ2-7, the V gene TRBV7-2; 12 nucleotides align to TRBD2. This CDR3 comprises 16 residues. Germline CDR1 reads SGHTA; CDR2 reads FQGNSA. V trimming: 5 bases; J trimming: 2 bases; junction bases outside the gene matches: 7.

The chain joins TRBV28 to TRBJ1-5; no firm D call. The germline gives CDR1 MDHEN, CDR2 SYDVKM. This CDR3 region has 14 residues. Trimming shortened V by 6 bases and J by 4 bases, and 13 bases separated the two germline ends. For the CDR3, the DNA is TGTGCCAGCAGGCTCGGAGTAGAGAATCAGCCCCAGCATTTT. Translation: CASRLGVENQPQHF. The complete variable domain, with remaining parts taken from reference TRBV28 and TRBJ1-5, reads DVKVTQSSRYLVKRTGEKVFLECVQDMDHENMFWYRQDPGLGLRLIYFSYDVKMKEKGDIPEGYSVSREKKERFSLILESASTNQTSMYLCASRLGVENQPQHFGDGTRLSIL.

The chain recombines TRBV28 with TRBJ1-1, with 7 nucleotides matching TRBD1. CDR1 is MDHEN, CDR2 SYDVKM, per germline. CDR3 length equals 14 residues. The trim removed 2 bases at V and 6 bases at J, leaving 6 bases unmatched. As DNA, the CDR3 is TGTGCCAGCAGTTTACCCGGACAGGCCCCTGAAGCTTTCTTT. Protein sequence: CASSLPGQAPEAFF.

For the CDR3, the DNA is TGTGCCAGCACCCATGAGGTTTTTCACGGCTACACCTTC. This encodes CASTHEVFHGYTF. V and J are TRBV28 and TRBJ1-2; D remains ambiguous. V was pared by 7 bases and J by 8 bases, with 17 bases between. Germline V gene lookup returns CDR1 MDHEN and CDR2 SYDVKM. CDR3 length: 13 residues.

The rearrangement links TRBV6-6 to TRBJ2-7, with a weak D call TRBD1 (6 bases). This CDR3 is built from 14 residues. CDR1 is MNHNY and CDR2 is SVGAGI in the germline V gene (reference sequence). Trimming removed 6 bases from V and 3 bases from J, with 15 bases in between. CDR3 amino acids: CASRSWTDVYEQYF. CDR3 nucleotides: TGTGCCAGCAGATCCTGGACAGATGTCTACGAGCAGTACTTC.

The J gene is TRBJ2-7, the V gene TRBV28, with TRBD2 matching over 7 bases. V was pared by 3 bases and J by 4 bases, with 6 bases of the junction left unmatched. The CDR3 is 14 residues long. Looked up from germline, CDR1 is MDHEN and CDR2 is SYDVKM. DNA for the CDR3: TGTGCCAGCAGTTTTGGCGGGAGTAATTACGAGCAGTACTTC. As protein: CASSFGGSNYEQYF.

CDR3 DNA sequence: TGTGCCAGCAGCTTTGACAGCATTAATGAAAAACTGTTTTTT. Translating it yields CASSFDSINEKLFF. The V and J genes are TRBV7-2 and TRBJ1-4, with D possibly being TRBD1 (5 bases). Germline-derived CDR1 and CDR2 are SGHTA and FQGNSA. V was shortened by 3 bases and J by 4 bases, with 9 bases between the two germline ends. The CDR3 runs to 14 residues.

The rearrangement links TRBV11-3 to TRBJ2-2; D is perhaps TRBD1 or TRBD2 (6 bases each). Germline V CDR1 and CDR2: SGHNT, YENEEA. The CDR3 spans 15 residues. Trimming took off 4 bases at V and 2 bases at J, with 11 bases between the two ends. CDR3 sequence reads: CASSSGGLNTGELFF. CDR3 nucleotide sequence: TGTGCCAGCAGCTCTGGGGGGCTAAACACCGGGGAGCTGTTTTTT.

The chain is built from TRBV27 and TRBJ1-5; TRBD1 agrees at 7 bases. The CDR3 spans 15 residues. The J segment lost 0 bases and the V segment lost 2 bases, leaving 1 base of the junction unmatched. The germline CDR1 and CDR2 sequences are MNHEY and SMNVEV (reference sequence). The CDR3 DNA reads TGTGCCAGCAGTTTAAACAGGGGTAGCAATCAGCCCCAGCATTTT. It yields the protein CASSLNRGSNQPQHF.

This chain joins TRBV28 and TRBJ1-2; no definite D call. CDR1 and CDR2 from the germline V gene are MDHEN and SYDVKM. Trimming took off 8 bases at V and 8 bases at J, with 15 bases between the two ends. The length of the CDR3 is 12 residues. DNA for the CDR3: TGTGCCAGCGAAGCGGCAGGTAAAGGCTACACCTTC. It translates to CASEAAGKGYTF.

Written as DNA, the CDR3 is TGTGCCAGCAGTTATTCATCTAGCGGTGAGCAGTTCTTC. Translating gives CASSYSSSGEQFF. The rearrangement uses TRBV11-3 and TRBJ2-1, with TRBD2 identical over 7 bases. This CDR3 has 13 amino acids. The germline V gene encodes CDR1 SGHNT and CDR2 YENEEA. The trim removed 6 bases at V and 9 bases at J, leaving 8 bases unmatched.

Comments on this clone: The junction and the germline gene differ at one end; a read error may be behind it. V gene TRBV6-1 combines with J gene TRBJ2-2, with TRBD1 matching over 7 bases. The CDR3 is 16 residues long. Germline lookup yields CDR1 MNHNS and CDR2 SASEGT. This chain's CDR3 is CASSERGRGNAGELFF. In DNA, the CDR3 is TGTGCCAGCAGTGAACGGGGCAGGGGGAACGCCGGGGAGCTGTTTTTT.

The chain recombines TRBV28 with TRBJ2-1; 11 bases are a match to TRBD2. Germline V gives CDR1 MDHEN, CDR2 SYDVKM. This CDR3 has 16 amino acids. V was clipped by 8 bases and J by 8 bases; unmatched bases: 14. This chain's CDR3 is CASSIRLAGGVYEQFF. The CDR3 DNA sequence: TGTGCCAGCTCTATTCGGCTAGCGGGAGGTGTCTATGAGCAGTTCTTC.

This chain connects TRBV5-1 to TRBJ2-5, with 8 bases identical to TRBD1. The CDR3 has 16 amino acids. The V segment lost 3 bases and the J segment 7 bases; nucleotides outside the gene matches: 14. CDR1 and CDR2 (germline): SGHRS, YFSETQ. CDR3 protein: CASSWAGQGAVGTQYF. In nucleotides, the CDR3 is TGCGCCAGCAGCTGGGCAGGACAGGGCGCGGTAGGGACCCAGTACTTC.

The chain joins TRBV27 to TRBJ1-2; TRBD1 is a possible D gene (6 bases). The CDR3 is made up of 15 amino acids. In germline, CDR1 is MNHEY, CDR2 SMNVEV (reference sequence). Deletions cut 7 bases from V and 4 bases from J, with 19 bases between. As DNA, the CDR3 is TGTGCCAGCACCCCACAACAGGGTGGGGGCTATGGCTACACCTTC. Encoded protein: CASTPQQGGGYGYTF.

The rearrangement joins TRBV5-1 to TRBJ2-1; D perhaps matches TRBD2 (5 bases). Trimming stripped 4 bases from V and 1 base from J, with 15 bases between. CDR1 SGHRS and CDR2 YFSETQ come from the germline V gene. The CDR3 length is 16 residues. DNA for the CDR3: TGCGCCAGCAGCCGGATACCTAGCTTATCCTACAATGAGCAGTTCTTC. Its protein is CASSRIPSLSYNEQFF.